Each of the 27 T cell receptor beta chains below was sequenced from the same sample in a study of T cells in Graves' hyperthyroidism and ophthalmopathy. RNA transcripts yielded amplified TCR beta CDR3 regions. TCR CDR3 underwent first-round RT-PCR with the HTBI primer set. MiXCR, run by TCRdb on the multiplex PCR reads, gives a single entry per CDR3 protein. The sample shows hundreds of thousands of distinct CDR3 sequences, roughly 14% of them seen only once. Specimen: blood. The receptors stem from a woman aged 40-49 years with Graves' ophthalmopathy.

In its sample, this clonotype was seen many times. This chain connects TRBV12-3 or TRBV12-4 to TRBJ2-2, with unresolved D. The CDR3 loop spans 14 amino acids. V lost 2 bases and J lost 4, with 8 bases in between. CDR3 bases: TGTGCCAGCAGTTTATACTTCCCCACCGGGGAGCTGTTTTTT. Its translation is CASSLYFPTGELFF.

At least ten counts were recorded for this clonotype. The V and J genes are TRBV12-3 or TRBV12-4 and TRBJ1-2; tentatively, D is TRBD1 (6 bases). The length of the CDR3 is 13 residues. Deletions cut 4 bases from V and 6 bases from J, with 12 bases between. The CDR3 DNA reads TGTGCCAGCAGTTGGTCCAGGGGAGATGGCTACACCTTC. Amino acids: CASSWSRGDGYTF.

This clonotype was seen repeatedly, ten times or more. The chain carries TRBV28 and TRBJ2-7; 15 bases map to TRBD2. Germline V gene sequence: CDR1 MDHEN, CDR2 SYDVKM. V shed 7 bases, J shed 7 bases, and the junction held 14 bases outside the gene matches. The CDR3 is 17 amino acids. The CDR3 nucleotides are TGTGCCAGCACCCTCCGGACTAGCGGGAGGGCCTTGGGAGAGCAGTACTTC. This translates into CASTLRTSGRALGEQYF.

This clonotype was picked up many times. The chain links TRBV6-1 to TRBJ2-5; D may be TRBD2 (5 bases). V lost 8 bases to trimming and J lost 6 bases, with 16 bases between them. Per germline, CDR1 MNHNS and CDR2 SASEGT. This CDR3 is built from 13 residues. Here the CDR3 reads CASRGQDPKTQYF. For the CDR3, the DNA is TGTGCCAGCCGGGGTCAGGACCCCAAGACCCAGTACTTC.

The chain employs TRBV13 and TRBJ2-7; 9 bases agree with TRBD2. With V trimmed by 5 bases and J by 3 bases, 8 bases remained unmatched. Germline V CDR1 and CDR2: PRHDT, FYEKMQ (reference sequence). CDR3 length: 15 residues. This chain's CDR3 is CASSEEGGRDYEQYF. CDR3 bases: TGTGCCAGCAGCGAAGAAGGCGGGAGGGACTACGAGCAGTACTTC.

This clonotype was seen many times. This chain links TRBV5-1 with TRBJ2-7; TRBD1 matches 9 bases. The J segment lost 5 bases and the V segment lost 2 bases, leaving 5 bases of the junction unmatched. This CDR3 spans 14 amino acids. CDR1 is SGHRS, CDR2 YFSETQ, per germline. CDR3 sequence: CASSLTGTGHEQYF. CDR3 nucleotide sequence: TGCGCCAGCAGCTTAACCGGGACAGGGCACGAGCAGTACTTC.

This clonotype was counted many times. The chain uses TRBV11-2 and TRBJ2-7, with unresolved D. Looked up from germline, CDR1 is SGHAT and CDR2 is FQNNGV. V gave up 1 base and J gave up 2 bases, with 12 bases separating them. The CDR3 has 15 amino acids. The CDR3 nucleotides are TGTGCCAGCAGCTTAGTGCCAGCCCCCCCCTACGAGCAGTACTTC. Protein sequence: CASSLVPAPPYEQYF.

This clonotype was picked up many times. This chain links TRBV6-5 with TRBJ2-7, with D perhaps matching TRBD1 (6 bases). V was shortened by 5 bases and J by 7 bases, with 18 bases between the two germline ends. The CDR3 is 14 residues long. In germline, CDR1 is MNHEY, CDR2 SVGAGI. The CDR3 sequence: CASSIQGAPGEQYF. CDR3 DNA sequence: TGTGCCAGCAGTATACAGGGAGCCCCAGGAGAGCAGTACTTC.

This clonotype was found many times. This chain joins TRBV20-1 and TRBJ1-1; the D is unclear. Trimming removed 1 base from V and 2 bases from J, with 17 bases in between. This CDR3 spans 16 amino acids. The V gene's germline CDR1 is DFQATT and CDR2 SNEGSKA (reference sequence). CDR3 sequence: CSARASYRPGNTEAFF. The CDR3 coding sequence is TGCAGTGCTAGAGCCTCTTACCGGCCTGGAAACACTGAAGCTTTCTTT.

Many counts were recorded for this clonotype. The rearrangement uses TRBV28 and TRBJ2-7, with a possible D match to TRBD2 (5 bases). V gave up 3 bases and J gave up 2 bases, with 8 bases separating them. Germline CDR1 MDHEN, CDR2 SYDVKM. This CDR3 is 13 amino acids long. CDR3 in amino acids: CASSFEGPYEQYF. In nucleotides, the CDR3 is TGTGCCAGCAGTTTTGAGGGTCCCTACGAGCAGTACTTC. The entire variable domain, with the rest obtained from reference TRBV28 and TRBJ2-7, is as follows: DVKVTQSSRYLVKRTGEKVFLECVQDMDHENMFWYRQDPGLGLRLIYFSYDVKMKEKGDIPEGYSVSREKKERFSLILESASTNQTSMYLCASSFEGPYEQYFGPGTRLTVT.

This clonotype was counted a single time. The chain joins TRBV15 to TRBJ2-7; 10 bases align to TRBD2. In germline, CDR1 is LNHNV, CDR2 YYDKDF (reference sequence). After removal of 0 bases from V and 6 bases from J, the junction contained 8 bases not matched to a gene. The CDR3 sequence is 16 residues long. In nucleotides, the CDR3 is TGTGCCACCAGCAGAGACCCTATAGCGGGAGGAGGCGAGCAGTACTTC. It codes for CATSRDPIAGGGEQYF.

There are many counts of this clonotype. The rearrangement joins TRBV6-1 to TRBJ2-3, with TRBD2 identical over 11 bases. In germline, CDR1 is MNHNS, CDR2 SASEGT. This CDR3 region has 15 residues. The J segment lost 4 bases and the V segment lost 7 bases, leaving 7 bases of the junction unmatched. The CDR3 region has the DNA TGTGCCAGCACCAGACTAGCGGGGCAAGCAGATACGCAGTATTTT. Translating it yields CASTRLAGQADTQYF.

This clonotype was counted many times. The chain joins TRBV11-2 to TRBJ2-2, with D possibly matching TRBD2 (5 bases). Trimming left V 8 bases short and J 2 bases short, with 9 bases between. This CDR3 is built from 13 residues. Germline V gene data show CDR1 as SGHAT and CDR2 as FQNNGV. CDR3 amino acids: CASLEANTGELFF. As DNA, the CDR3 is TGTGCCAGCTTGGAGGCAAACACCGGGGAGCTGTTTTTT.

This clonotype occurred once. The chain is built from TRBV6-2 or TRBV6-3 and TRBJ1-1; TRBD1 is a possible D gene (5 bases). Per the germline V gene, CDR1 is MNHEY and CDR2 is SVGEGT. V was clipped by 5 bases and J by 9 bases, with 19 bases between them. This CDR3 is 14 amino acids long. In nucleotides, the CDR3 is TGTGCCAGCAGTCAAAGCTCCGGGGCGGTCAAAGCTTTCTTT. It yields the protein CASSQSSGAVKAFF.

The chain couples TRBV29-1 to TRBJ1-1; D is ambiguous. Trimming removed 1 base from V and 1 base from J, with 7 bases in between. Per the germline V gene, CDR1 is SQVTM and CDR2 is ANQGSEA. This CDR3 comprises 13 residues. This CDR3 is CSVEGGANTEAFF. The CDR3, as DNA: TGCAGCGTTGAAGGGGGTGCGAACACTGAAGCTTTCTTT.

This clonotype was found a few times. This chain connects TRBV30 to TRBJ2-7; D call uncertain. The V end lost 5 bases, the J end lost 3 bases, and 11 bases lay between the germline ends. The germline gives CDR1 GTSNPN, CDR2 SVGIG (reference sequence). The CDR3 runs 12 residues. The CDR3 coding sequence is TGTGCCTGGGGATACCGCGACTACGAGCAGTACTTC. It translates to CAWGYRDYEQYF.

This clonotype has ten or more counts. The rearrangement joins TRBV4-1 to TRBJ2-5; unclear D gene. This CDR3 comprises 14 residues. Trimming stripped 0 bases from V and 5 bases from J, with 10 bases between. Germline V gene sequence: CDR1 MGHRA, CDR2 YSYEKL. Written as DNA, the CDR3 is TGCGCCAGCAGCCAAGACGCTCAACGGGAGACCCAGTACTTC. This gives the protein CASSQDAQRETQYF.

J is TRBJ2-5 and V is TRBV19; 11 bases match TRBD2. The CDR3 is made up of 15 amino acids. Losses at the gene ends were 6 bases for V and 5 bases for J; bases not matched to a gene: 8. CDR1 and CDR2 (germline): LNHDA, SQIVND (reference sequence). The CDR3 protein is CASSSLAGVLETQYF. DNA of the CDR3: TGTGCCAGTAGCTCACTAGCGGGAGTTTTGGAGACCCAGTACTTC.

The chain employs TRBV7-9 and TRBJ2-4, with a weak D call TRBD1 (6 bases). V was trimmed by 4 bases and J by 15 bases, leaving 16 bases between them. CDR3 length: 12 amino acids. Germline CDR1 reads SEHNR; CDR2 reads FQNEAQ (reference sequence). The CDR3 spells CASSSPLGRGYF. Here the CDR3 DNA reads TGTGCCAGCAGCTCCCCGCTTGGCAGGGGGTACTTC.

The CDR3 DNA sequence: TGCGCCAGCAGCCAACCCCTTAGCGGCAGGGGAAACATTCAGTACTTC. This encodes CASSQPLSGRGNIQYF. This chain uses TRBV4-1 with TRBJ2-4; possibly TRBD1 or TRBD2 for D (6 bases each). The germline gives CDR1 MGHRA, CDR2 YSYEKL. Trimming stripped 2 bases from V and 6 bases from J, with 17 bases between. The CDR3 covers 16 residues.

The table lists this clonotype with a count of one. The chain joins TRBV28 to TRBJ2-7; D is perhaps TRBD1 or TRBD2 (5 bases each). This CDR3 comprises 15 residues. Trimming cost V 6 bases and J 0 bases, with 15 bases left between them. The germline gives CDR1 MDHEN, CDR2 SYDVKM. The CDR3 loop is CASSRVGGRSYEQYF. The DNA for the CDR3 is TGTGCCAGCAGCCGTGTTGGGGGTCGCTCCTACGAGCAGTACTTC.

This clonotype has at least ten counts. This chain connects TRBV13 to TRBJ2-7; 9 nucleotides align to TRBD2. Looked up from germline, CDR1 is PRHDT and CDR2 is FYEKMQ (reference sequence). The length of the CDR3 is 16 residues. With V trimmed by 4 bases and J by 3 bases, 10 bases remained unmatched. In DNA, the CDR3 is TGTGCCAGCAGCTCCCCCCGGACTAGCGCCTTCTACGAGCAGTACTTC. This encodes CASSSPRTSAFYEQYF. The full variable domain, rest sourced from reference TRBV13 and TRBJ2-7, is AAGVIQSPRHLIKEKRETATLKCYPIPRHDTVYWYQQGPGQDPQFLISFYEKMQSDKGSIPDRFSAQQFSDYHSELNMSSLELGDSALYFCASSSPRTSAFYEQYFGPGTRLTVT.

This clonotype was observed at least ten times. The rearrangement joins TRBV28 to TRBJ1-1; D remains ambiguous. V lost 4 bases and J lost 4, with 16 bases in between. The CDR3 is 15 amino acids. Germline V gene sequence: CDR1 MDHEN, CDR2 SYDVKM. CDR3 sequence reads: CASSSPHGGVTEAFF. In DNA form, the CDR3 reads TGTGCCAGCAGTTCCCCTCACGGAGGAGTCACTGAAGCTTTCTTT.

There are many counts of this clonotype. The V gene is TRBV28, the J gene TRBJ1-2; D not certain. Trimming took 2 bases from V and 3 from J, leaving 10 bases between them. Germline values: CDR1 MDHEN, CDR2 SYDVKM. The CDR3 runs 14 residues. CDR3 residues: CASSLLGTDYGYTF. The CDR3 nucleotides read TGTGCCAGCAGTTTACTGGGAACCGACTATGGCTACACCTTC.

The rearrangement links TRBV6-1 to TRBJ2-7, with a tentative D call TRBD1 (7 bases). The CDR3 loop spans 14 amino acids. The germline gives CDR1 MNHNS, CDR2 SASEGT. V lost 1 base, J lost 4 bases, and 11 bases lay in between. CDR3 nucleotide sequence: TGTGCCAGCAGTGAAGTGACAGGGACTTACGAGCAGTACTTC. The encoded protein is CASSEVTGTYEQYF.

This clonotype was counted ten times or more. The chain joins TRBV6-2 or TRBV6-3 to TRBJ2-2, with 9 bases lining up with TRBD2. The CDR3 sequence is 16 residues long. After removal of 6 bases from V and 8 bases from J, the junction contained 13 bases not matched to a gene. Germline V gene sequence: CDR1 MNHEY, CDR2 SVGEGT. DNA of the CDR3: TGTGCCAGCAGCTCCTCCTTCAGCGGGGGGCCGGGGGAGCTGTTTTTT. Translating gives CASSSSFSGGPGELFF.

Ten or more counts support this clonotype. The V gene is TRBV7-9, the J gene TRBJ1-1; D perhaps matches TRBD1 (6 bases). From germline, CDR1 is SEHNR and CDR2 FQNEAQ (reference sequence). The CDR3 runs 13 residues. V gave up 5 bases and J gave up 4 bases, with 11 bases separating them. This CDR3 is CASSDTGSTEAFF. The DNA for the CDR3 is TGTGCCAGCAGCGATACAGGGTCCACTGAAGCTTTCTTT.